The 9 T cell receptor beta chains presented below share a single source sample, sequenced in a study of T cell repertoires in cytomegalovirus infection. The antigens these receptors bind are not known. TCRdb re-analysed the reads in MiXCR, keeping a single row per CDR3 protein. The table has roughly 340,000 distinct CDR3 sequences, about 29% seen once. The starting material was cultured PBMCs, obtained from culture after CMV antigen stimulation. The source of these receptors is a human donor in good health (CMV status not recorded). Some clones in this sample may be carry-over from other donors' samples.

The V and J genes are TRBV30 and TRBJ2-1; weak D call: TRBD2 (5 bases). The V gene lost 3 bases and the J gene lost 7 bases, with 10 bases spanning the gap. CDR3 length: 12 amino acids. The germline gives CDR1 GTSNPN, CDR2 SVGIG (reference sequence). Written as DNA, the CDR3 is TGTGCCTGGAGAGAAAGCGGTAATGAGCAGTTCTTC. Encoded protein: CAWRESGNEQFF.

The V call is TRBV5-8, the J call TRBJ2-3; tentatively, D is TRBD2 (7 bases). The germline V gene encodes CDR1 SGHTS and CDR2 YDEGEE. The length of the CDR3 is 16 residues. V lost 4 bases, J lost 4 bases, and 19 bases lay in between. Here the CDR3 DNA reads TGTGCCAGCAGCCCACGGGTCCCCGGGGGGCCAGATACGCAGTATTTT. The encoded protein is CASSPRVPGGPDTQYF.

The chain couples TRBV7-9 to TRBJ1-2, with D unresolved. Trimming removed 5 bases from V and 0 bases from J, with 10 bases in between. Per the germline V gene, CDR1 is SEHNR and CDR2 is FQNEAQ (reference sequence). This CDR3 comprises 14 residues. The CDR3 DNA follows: TGTGCCAGCAGCCCGCCCGGTCCTAACTATGGCTACACCTTC. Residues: CASSPPGPNYGYTF.

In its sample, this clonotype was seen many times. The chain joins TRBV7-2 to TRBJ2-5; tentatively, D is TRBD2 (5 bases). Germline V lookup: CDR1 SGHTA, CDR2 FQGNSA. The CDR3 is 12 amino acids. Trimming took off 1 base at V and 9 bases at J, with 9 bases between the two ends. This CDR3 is CASSLDVGAQYF. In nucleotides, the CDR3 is TGTGCCAGCAGCTTAGATGTGGGAGCCCAGTACTTC. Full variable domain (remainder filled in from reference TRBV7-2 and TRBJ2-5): GAGVSQSPSNKVTEKGKDVELRCDPISGHTALYWYRQSLGQGLEFLIYFQGNSAPDKSGLPSDRFSAERTGGSVSTLTIQRTQQEDSAVYLCASSLDVGAQYFGPGTRLLVL.

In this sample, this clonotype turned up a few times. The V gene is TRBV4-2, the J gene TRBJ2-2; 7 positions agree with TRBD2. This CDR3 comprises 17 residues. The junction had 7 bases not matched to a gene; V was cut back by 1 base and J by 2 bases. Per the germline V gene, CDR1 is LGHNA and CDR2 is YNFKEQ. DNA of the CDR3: TGTGCCAGCAGCCAAGGTTCATTAGCGGGCAACACCGGGGAGCTGTTTTTT. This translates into CASSQGSLAGNTGELFF.

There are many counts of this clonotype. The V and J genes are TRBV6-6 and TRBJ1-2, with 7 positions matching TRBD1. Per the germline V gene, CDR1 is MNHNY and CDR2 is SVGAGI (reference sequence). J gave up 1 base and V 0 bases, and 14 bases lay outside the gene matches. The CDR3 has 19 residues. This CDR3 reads CASSYSTPPGGPLNYGYTF. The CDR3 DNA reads TGTGCCAGCAGTTACTCGACCCCGCCAGGGGGGCCACTTAACTATGGCTACACCTTC.

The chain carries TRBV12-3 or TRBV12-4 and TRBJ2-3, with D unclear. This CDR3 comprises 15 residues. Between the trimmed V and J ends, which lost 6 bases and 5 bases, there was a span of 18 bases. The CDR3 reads CASSHRFPGGDTQYF. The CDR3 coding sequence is TGTGCCAGCAGCCATAGGTTTCCGGGCGGAGATACGCAGTATTTT.

In nucleotides, the CDR3 is TGTGCCAGCAGTTTAGAAAGGGATGAGACCCAGTACTTC. Translating it yields CASSLERDETQYF. The rearrangement joins TRBV12-3 or TRBV12-4 to TRBJ2-5; no definite D call. V lost 1 base and J 5 bases, leaving 8 bases between the germline ends. The CDR3 is 13 amino acids.

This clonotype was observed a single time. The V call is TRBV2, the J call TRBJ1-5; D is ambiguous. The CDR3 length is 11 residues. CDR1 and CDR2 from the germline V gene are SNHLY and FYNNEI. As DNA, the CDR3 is TGTGCTTCGGCGTCGGGGCAGCCCCAGCATTTT. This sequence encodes CASASGQPQHF.